The clone carrying this TCR beta chain has just a few counts. CDR3 length: 15 residues. Germline CDR1 reads MDHEN; CDR2 reads SYDVKM. V was cut by 3 bases and J by 5 bases, with 16 bases left in between. Via MiXCR, TCRdb re-called the RT-PCR reads, giving one row per CDR3 protein. This table holds about 680,000 distinct CDR3 sequences, 13% to 15% found once. The rearrangement joins TRBV28 to TRBJ1-2; D unresolved. Material: memory CD4+ T cells from blood. The sequence derives from a female donor in good health, serving as a healthy control. CDR3 residues: CASSFKQTRHYGYTF. CDR3 coding DNA: TGTGCCAGCAGTTTTAAGCAAACCCGGCATTATGGCTACACCTTC.